A single sample is the source of the 19 T cell receptor beta chains below, sequenced in a study of cytomegalovirus exposure and HLA in healthy donors. Clones were read by immunoSEQ multiplex PCR, and TCRdb kept only the in-frame ones, dropping some. The table records approximately 210,000 clones, 88% of them present only once. Sequencing was done on a sample of PBMCs. Every receptor here comes from a woman in her late teens or twenties in good health and CMV-seronegative.

The chain links TRBV28 to TRBJ2-1; 8 nucleotides agree with TRBD1. V lost 8 bases to trimming and J lost 4 bases; unmatched junction nucleotides: 7. The CDR3 contains 14 residues. Germline loops: CDR1 MDHEN, CDR2 SYDVKM. CDR3 sequence reads: CASFRGQGYNEQFF. The CDR3 bases are TGTGCCAGCTTCCGAGGACAGGGATACAATGAGCAGTTCTTC.

V usage is TRBV28 and J usage is TRBJ2-7, with TRBD1 identical over 8 bases. This CDR3 region has 14 residues. J was trimmed by 2 bases and V by 8 bases; bases with no gene match: 8. Germline-derived CDR1 and CDR2 are MDHEN and SYDVKM. The DNA for the CDR3 is TGTGCCAGCTACGGGACAGGTTCTACCTACGAGCAGTACTTC. Translation gives CASYGTGSTYEQYF. Full variable domain (outside the CDR3, taken from reference TRBV28 and TRBJ2-7): DVKVTQSSRYLVKRTGEKVFLECVQDMDHENMFWYRQDPGLGLRLIYFSYDVKMKEKGDIPEGYSVSREKKERFSLILESASTNQTSMYLCASYGTGSTYEQYFGPGTRLTVT.

The rearrangement links TRBV18 to TRBJ1-1, with D perhaps matching TRBD1 (5 bases). Between the trimmed V and J ends, which lost 1 base and 1 base, there was a span of 10 bases. Germline-derived CDR1 and CDR2 are KGHSH and LQKENI. CDR3 size: 15 residues. Here the CDR3 DNA reads TGTGCCAGCTCACCACGAACAGGTCGGAACACTGAAGCTTTCTTT. Residues: CASSPRTGRNTEAFF.

The chain recombines TRBV5-1 with TRBJ1-4; D gene uncertain. V was pared by 1 base and J by 1 base, with 11 bases between. CDR1 SGHRS and CDR2 YFSETQ come from the germline V gene. This CDR3 spans 16 amino acids. The CDR3 region has the DNA TGCGCCAGCAGCTTGAATACCGGGAGAACTAATGAAAAACTGTTTTTT. Protein: CASSLNTGRTNEKLFF.

This rearrangement joins TRBV11-3 to TRBJ2-1, with 9 bases aligning to TRBD2. V lost 5 bases to trimming and J lost 4 bases; unmatched junction nucleotides: 6. This CDR3 has 15 amino acids. Per the germline V gene, CDR1 is SGHNT and CDR2 is YENEEA. CDR3 amino acids: CASSRSGRPYNEQFF. The DNA for the CDR3 is TGTGCCAGCAGCCGGAGCGGGAGGCCTTACAATGAGCAGTTCTTC.

This rearrangement joins TRBV19 to TRBJ2-2; TRBD1 is a possible D gene (6 bases). V dropped 0 bases and J dropped 2 bases, with 13 bases sitting between them. Per germline, CDR1 LNHDA and CDR2 SQIVND (reference sequence). This CDR3 is 17 amino acids long. The CDR3 DNA follows: TGTGCCAGTAGTATAGATCGACAGGCTCCCAACACCGGGGAGCTGTTTTTT. Its protein product is CASSIDRQAPNTGELFF.

The V and J genes are TRBV11-2 and TRBJ2-5; D is unclear. Germline V gives CDR1 SGHAT, CDR2 FQNNGV. This CDR3 is built from 15 residues. Trimming left V 3 bases short and J 4 bases short, with 15 bases between. The CDR3, as DNA: TGTGCCAGCAGCTTTGGCAGGCTGGTGGGAGAGACCCAGTACTTC. This translates into CASSFGRLVGETQYF.

The chain combines TRBV7-2 with TRBJ2-4; a weak D match, TRBD1 (6 bases). CDR1 SGHTA and CDR2 FQGNSA come from the germline V gene. The CDR3 contains 18 residues. Trimming pared 5 bases from V and 4 bases from J, leaving 24 bases between. The CDR3 region has the DNA TGTGCCAGCAGCCCAAACCCCCTCAGGGGCAGCAAAAAAAACATTCAGTACTTC. This sequence encodes CASSPNPLRGSKKNIQYF.

The chain joins TRBV7-9 to TRBJ2-1; 13 nucleotides match TRBD2. V shed 2 bases and J 5 bases; nucleotides not matched to a gene: 9. Germline V gene data show CDR1 as SEHNR and CDR2 as FQNEAQ (reference sequence). The CDR3 loop spans 18 amino acids. CDR3 bases: TGTGCCAGCAGCTTAAGGAGGGACGGGACTAGCGGGAACAATGAGCAGTTCTTC. Its protein product is CASSLRRDGTSGNNEQFF.

The genes are TRBV30 and TRBJ2-7; 10 bases line up with TRBD2. From germline, CDR1 is GTSNPN and CDR2 SVGIG (reference sequence). The CDR3 covers 16 residues. V lost 4 bases and J lost 3; bases outside the gene matches: 12. In DNA, the CDR3 is TGTGCCTGGAAATTAGAGGGGGGGACTAGCGACTACGAGCAGTACTTC. It encodes CAWKLEGGTSDYEQYF.

The genes are TRBV18 and TRBJ2-5; TRBD2 is a possible D gene (5 bases). The V end was cut by 2 bases, the J end by 4 bases, with 5 bases between. The CDR3 has 12 amino acids. The germline V gene has CDR1 KGHSH and CDR2 LQKENI. CDR3 bases: TGTGCCAGCTCACCAGGAGGAGAGACCCAGTACTTC. As protein: CASSPGGETQYF.

The chain recombines TRBV7-2 with TRBJ2-4; D is unresolved. Per the germline V gene, CDR1 is SGHTA and CDR2 is FQGNSA. Trimming removed 1 base at V and 15 bases at J, with 10 bases between. The CDR3 has 11 residues. The CDR3 DNA reads TGTGCCAGCAGCTTAGGCTCCCTGGCGTACTTC. Translating gives CASSLGSLAYF. The complete variable domain, with remaining parts taken from reference TRBV7-2 and TRBJ2-4, reads GAGVSQSPSNKVTEKGKDVELRCDPISGHTALYWYRQSLGQGLEFLIYFQGNSAPDKSGLPSDRFSAERTGGSVSTLTIQRTQQEDSAVYLCASSLGSLAYFGAGTRLSVL.

J is TRBJ2-7 and V is TRBV5-5; 9 nucleotides match TRBD2. The CDR3 is 12 residues long. The V segment lost 2 bases and the J segment 6 bases; nucleotides outside the gene matches: 0. The germline gives CDR1 SGHKS, CDR2 YYEKEE (reference sequence). CDR3 bases: TGTGCCAGCAGCTTTAGCGGGAGCGAGCAGTACTTC. Protein sequence: CASSFSGSEQYF.

The chain recombines TRBV28 with TRBJ1-1; the D gene is possibly TRBD1 (5 bases). The CDR3 runs to 14 residues. Trimming pared 4 bases from V and 4 bases from J, leaving 13 bases between. Germline loops: CDR1 MDHEN, CDR2 SYDVKM. As DNA, the CDR3 is TGTGCCAGCAGTTGGGGGGGGTTTGGCACTGAAGCTTTCTTT. Protein: CASSWGGFGTEAFF.

This clone has a single count. The chain combines TRBV5-6 with TRBJ2-1; TRBD2 agrees at 11 bases. CDR3 size: 15 residues. J gave up 7 bases and V 4 bases, and 7 bases lay outside the gene matches. CDR1 is SGHDT and CDR2 is YYEEEE in the germline V gene. In nucleotides, the CDR3 is TGTGCCAGCAGCCCACTAGCGGGAGTACTGAATGAGCAGTTCTTC. It codes for CASSPLAGVLNEQFF.

This chain uses TRBV28 with TRBJ2-7; D may be TRBD1 (6 bases). Germline CDR1 and CDR2: MDHEN and SYDVKM. The V end lost 4 bases, the J end lost 4 bases, and 14 bases lay between the germline ends. This CDR3 spans 14 amino acids. The CDR3 loop reads CASSSTGLSYEQYF. In DNA form, the CDR3 reads TGTGCCAGCAGTTCTACAGGGCTAAGTTACGAGCAGTACTTC. Using reference TRBV28 and TRBJ2-7 for the parts outside the CDR3, the full variable domain is DVKVTQSSRYLVKRTGEKVFLECVQDMDHENMFWYRQDPGLGLRLIYFSYDVKMKEKGDIPEGYSVSREKKERFSLILESASTNQTSMYLCASSSTGLSYEQYFGPGTRLTVT.

The table lists this clone with a count of one. V and J are TRBV2 and TRBJ1-5, with D possibly TRBD1 on 5 matching bases. V was trimmed by 4 bases and J by 0 bases, leaving 10 bases between them. Germline V gene lookup returns CDR1 SNHLY and CDR2 FYNNEI. The CDR3 extends over 15 amino acids. CDR3 nucleotide sequence: TGTGCCAGCAGTGCTGACAGAAATAGCAATCAGCCCCAGCATTTT. Amino acid sequence: CASSADRNSNQPQHF.

The chain couples TRBV7-6 to TRBJ2-1, with D possibly being TRBD2 (5 bases). V gave up 5 bases and J gave up 2 bases, with 13 bases separating them. In germline, CDR1 is SGHVS, CDR2 FNYEAQ. The CDR3 loop spans 15 amino acids. The DNA of the CDR3 is TGTGCCAGCAGCGGAGACCTGCGGGCCTACAATGAGCAGTTCTTC. This gives the protein CASSGDLRAYNEQFF.

This chain uses TRBV29-1 with TRBJ1-1; the D gene is possibly TRBD1 (6 bases). The CDR3 contains 12 residues. Germline V gene data show CDR1 as SQVTM and CDR2 as ANQGSEA. The V and J ends lost 6 bases and 1 base respectively, with 9 bases between them. The CDR3 sequence is CSVRQANTEAFF. CDR3 sequence (DNA): TGCAGCGTGAGACAGGCGAACACTGAAGCTTTCTTT.